This paragraph covers one TCR beta chain sequence. Additional DNA sequences in this sample encode the identical CDR3. Generated by immunoSEQ multiplex PCR, the TCRdb table keeps only in-frame clones and is missing some. Of over 750,000 clones in the sample, approximately 96% are singletons; the top ten hold less than 0.25%. The source of the sample is a study of shared clonotypes between healthy human individuals. Only CD45RO-negative cells positively selected for CCR7 counted as naive CD8 cells, so terminally differentiated effector memory CD45RA+ cells were excluded. Per the germline V gene, CDR1 is MNHNY and CDR2 is SVGAGI (reference sequence). V dropped 0 bases and J dropped 4 bases, with 9 bases sitting between them. The CDR3 runs to 14 residues.

The source of this sequence is a man younger than 45 in good health. The V gene is TRBV6-6, the J gene TRBJ1-1; possibly TRBD1 for D (6 bases). The specimen sequenced was naive CD8+ T cells sorted from blood. The CDR3 sequence: CASSYSGGGTEAFF. CDR3 sequence (DNA): TGTGCCAGCAGTTACTCGGGAGGGGGCACTGAAGCTTTCTTT.